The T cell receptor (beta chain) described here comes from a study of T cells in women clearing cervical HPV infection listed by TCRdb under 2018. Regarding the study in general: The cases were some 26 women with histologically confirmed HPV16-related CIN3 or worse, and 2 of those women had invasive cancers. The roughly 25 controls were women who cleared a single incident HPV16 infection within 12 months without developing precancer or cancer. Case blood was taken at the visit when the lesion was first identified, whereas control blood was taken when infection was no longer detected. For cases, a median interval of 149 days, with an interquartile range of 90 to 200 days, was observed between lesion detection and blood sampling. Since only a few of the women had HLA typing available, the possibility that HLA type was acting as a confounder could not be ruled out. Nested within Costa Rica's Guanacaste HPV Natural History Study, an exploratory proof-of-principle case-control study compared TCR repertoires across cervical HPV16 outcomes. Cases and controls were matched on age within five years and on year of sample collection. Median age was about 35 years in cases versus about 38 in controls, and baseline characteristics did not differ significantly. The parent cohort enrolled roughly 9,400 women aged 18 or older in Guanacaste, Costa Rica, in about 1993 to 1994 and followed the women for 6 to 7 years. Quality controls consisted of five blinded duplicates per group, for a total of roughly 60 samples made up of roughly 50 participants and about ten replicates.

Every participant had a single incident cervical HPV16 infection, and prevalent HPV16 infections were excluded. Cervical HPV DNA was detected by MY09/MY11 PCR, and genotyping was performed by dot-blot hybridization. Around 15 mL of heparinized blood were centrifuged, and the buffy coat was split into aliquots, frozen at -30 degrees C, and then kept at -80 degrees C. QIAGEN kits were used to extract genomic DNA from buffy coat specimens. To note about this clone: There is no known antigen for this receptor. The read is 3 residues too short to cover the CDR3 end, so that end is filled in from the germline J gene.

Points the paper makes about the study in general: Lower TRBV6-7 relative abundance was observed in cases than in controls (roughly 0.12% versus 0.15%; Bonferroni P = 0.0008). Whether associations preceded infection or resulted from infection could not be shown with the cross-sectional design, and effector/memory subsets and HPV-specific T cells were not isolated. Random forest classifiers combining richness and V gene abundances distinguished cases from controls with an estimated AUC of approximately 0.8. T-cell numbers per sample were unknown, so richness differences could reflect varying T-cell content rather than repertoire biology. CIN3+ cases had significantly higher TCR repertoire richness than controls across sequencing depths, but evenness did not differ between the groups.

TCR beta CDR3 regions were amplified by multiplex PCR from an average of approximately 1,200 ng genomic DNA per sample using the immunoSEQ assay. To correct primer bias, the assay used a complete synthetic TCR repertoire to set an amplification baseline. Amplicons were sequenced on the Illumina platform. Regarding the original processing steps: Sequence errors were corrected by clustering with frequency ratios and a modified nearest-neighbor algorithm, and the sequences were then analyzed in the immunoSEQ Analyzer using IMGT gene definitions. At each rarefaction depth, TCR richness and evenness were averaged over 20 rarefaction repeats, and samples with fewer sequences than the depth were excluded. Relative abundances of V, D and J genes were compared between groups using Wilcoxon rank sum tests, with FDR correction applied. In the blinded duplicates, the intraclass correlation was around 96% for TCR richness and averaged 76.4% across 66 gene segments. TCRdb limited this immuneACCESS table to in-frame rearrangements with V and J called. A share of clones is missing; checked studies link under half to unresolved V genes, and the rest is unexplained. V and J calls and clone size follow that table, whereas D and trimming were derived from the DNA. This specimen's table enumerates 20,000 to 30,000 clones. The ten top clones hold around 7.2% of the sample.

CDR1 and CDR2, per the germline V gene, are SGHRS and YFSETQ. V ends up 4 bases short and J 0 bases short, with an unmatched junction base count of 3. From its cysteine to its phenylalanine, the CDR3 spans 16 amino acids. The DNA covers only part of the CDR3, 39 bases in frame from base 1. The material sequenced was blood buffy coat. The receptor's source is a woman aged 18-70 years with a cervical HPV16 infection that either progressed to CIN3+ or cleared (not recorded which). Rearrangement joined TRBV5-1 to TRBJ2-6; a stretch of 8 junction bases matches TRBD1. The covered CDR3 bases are TGCGCCAGCAGCGGGGACAGGAGCTCTGGGGCCAACGTC. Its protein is CASSGDRSSGANV. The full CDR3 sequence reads CASSGDRSSGANVLTF.